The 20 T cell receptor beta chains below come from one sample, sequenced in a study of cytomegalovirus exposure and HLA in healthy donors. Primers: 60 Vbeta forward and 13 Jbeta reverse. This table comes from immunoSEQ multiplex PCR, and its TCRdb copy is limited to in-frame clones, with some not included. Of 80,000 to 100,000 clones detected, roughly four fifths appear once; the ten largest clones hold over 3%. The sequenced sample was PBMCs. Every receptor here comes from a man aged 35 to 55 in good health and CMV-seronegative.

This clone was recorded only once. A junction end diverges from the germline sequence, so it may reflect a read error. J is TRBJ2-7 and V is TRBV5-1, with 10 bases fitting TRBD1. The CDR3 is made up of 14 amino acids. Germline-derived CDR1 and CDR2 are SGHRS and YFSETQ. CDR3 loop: CASSPDRGFYGQYF. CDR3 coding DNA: TGCGCCAGCAGCCCGGACAGGGGGTTCTACGGGCAGTACTTC.

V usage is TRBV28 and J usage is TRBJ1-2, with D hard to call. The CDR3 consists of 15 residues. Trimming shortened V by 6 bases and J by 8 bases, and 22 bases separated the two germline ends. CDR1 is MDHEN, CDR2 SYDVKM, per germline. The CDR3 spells CASSRDILTPEGYTF. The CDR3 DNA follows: TGTGCCAGCAGCCGTGACATCCTCACTCCAGAGGGCTACACCTTC.

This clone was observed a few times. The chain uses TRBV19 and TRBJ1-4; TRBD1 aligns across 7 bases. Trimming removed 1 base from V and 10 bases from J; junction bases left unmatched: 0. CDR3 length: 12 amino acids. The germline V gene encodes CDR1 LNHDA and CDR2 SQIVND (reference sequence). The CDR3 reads CASSIGDRKLFF. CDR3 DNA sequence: TGTGCCAGTAGTATAGGGGACAGAAAACTGTTTTTT.

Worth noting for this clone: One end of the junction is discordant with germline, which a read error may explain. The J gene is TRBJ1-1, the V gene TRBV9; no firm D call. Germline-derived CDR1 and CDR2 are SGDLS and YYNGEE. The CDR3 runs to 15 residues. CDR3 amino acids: CCPSKAGNNSTEAFF. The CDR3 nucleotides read TGCTGCCCCTCAAAAGCGGGGAATAATAGCACTGAAGCTTTCTTT.

The CDR3 reads CASSLASGGLAGSPLHF. In DNA form, the CDR3 reads TGCGCCAGCAGCTTGGCCTCTGGAGGACTAGCCGGTTCACCCCTCCACTTT. The chain joins TRBV5-1 to TRBJ1-6; no reliable D call. Trimming left V 0 bases short and J 9 bases short, with 19 bases between. The CDR3 sequence is 17 residues long. Germline V gives CDR1 SGHRS, CDR2 YFSETQ.

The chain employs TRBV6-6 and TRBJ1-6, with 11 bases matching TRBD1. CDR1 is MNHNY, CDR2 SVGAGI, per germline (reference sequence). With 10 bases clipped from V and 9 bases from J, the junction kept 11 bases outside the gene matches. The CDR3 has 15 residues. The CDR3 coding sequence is TGTGCCACAAGTGGCGGACAGGGGGCCGGTTCACCCCTCCACTTT. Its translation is CATSGGQGAGSPLHF.

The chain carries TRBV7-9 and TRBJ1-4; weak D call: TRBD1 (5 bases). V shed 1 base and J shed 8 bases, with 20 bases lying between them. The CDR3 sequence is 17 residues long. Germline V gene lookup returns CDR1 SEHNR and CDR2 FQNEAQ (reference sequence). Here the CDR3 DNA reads TGTGCCAGCAGCTTAGGCGGGGGGGTCGCATGGCCGGAAAAACTGTTTTTT. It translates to CASSLGGGVAWPEKLFF.

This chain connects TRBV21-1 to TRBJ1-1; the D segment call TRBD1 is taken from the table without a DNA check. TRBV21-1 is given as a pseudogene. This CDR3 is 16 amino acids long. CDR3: CASSTYRTEQNTEAFF. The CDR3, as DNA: TGTGCCAGCAGCACTTACCGGACAGAACAGAACACTGAAGCTTTCTTT.

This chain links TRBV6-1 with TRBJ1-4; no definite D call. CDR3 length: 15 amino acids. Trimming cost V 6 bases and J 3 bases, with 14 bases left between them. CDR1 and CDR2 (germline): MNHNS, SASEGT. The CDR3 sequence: CASRSARRANEKLFF. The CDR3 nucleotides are TGTGCCAGCAGATCGGCCCGGAGGGCTAATGAAAAACTGTTTTTT.

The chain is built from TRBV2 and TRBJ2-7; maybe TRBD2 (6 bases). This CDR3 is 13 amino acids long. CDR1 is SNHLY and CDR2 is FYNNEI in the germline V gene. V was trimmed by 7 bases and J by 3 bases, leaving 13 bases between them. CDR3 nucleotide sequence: TGTGCCAGCAAGAAGTTCGGGGGCTACGAGCAGTACTTC. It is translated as CASKKFGGYEQYF. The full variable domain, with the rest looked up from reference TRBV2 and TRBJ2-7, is EPEVTQTPSHQVTQMGQEVILRCVPISNHLYFYWYRQILGQKVEFLVSFYNNEISEKSEIFDDQFSVERPDGSNFTLKIRSTKLEDSAMYFCASKKFGGYEQYFGPGTRLTVT.

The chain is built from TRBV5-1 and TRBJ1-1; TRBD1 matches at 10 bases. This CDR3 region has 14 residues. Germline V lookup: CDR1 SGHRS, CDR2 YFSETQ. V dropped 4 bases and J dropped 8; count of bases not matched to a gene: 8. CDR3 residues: CASSVSGTGAEAFF. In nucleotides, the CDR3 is TGCGCCAGCAGCGTCTCCGGGACAGGGGCCGAAGCTTTCTTT.

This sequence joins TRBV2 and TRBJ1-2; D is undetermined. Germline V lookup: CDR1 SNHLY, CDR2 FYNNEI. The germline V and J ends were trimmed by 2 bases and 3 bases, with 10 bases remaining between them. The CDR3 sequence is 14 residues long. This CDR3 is CASSERQTYYGYTF. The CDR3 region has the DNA TGTGCCAGCAGTGAACGGCAGACTTACTATGGCTACACCTTC.

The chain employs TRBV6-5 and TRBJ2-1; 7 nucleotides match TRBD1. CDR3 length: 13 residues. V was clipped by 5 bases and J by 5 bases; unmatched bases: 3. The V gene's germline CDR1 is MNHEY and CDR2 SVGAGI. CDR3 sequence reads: CASSQDRHNEQFF. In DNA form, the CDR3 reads TGTGCCAGCAGTCAGGACAGGCACAATGAGCAGTTCTTC.

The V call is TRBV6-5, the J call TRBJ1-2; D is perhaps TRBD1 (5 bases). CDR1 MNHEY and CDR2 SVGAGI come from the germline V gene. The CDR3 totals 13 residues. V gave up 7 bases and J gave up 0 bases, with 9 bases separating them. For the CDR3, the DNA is TGTGCCAGCAACCGGGGGGCTAACTATGGCTACACCTTC. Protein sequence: CASNRGANYGYTF.

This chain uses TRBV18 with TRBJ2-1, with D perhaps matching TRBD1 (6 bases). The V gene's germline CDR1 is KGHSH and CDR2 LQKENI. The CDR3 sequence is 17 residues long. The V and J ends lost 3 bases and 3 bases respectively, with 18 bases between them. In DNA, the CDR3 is TGTGCCAGCTCACCGTGGACAGTATTTACGAACTACAATGAGCAGTTCTTC. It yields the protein CASSPWTVFTNYNEQFF.

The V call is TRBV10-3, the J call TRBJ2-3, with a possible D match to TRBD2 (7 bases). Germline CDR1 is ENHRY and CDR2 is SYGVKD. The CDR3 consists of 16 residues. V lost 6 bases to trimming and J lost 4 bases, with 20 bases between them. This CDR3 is CAISNEGGGLPDTQYF. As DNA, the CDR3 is TGTGCCATCAGCAACGAGGGGGGGGGCCTCCCAGATACGCAGTATTTT.

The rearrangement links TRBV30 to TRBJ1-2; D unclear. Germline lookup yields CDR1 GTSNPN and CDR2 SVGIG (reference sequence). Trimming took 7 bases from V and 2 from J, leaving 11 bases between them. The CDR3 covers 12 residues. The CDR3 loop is CASLGVNYGYTF. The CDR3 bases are TGTGCCTCCTTGGGAGTGAACTATGGCTACACCTTC.

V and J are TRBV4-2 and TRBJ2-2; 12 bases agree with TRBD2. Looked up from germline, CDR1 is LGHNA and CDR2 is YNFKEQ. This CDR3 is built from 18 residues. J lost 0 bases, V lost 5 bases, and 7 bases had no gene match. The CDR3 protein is CASSKTTSGGPNTGELFF. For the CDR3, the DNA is TGTGCCAGCAGCAAAACCACTAGCGGGGGGCCGAACACCGGGGAGCTGTTTTTT.

This CDR3 is CASSFTRGGVGTYGYTF. CDR3 in DNA: TGCGCCAGCAGCTTTACTCGCGGCGGGGTGGGGACCTATGGCTACACCTTC. The J gene is TRBJ1-2, the V gene TRBV5-1, with D perhaps TRBD1 (5 bases). Germline V CDR1 and CDR2: SGHRS, YFSETQ. The V gene lost 2 bases and the J gene lost 4 bases, with 21 bases spanning the gap. The CDR3 runs 17 residues.

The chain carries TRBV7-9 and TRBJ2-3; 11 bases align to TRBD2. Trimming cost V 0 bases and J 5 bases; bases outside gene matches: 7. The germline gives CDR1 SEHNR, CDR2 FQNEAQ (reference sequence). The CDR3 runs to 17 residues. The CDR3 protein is CASSLALAGGRVDTQYF. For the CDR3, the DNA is TGTGCCAGCAGCTTAGCTTTAGCGGGGGGGCGAGTAGATACGCAGTATTTT.